Described below is a single T cell receptor beta chain sequence and its context. Trimming cost V 3 bases and J 2 bases; bases outside gene matches: 8. Germline loops: CDR1 MDHEN, CDR2 SYDVKM. The CDR3 is 16 residues long. The sample is drawn from a study of blood T cell repertoires in COVID-19. Authors' methods: The assay estimated nucleated cells by amplifying reference gene primers. Profiling relied on immunoSEQ multiplex PCR, and the TCRdb table lists in-frame clones only, not all of them. V and J calls plus clone size are reproduced from that table; the DNA served to infer D and trimming. The data contain about 140,000 clones, around 79% of them singletons.

The sequenced material came from PBMCs or T cells enriched from blood (not recorded which). V and J are TRBV28 and TRBJ1-1; 8 bases agree with TRBD1. The origin of this receptor is a woman aged 45 to 65 who had recovered from COVID-19. The CDR3: CASSFPDRGPNTEAFF. The CDR3 DNA reads as TGTGCCAGCAGTTTCCCCGACAGGGGACCTAACACTGAAGCTTTCTTT.